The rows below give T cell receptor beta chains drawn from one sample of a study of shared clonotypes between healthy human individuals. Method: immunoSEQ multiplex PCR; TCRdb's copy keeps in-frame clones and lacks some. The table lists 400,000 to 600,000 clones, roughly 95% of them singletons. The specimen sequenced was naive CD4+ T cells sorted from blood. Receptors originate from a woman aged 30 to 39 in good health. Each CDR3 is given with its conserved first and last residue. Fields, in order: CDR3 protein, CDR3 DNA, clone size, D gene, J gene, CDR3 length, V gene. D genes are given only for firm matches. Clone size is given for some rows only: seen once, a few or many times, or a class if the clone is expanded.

cdr3_aa: CASRASLGGDEQFF; cdr3_nt: TGTGCCAGCAGAGCCTCCCTAGGTGGCGATGAGCAGTTCTTC; clone_size: NA; d_call: NA; j_call: TRBJ2-1; cdr3_length: 14; v_call: TRBV7-3
cdr3_aa: CASSLRPQHF; cdr3_nt: TGTGCCAGCAGTTTGCGGCCCCAGCATTTT; clone_size: few; d_call: NA; j_call: TRBJ1-5; cdr3_length: 10; v_call: TRBV28
cdr3_aa: CSAGSSGNTIYF; cdr3_nt: TGCAGCGCCGGAAGCTCTGGAAACACCATATATTTT; clone_size: NA; d_call: NA; j_call: TRBJ1-3; cdr3_length: 12; v_call: TRBV29-1
cdr3_aa: CASSVDGFHNQPQHF; cdr3_nt: TGTGCCAGCAGCGTAGACGGTTTTCACAATCAGCCCCAGCATTTT; clone_size: once; d_call: NA; j_call: TRBJ1-5; cdr3_length: 15; v_call: TRBV9
cdr3_aa: CASSRTGGAGELFF; cdr3_nt: TGTGCCAGCAGTCGGACAGGGGGTGCCGGGGAGCTGTTTTTT; clone_size: once; d_call: TRBD1; j_call: TRBJ2-2; cdr3_length: 14; v_call: TRBV6-5
cdr3_aa: CASSLGGGRAYEQYF; cdr3_nt: TGCGCCAGCAGCTTGGGGGGCGGGAGGGCCTACGAGCAGTACTTC; clone_size: NA; d_call: TRBD2; j_call: TRBJ2-7; cdr3_length: 15; v_call: TRBV5-1
cdr3_aa: CASSHGTSFSYEQYF; cdr3_nt: TGTGCCAGCAGCCACGGGACTAGCTTTTCCTACGAGCAGTACTTC; clone_size: NA; d_call: TRBD2; j_call: TRBJ2-7; cdr3_length: 15; v_call: TRBV6-6
cdr3_aa: CAWSGQDYEQYF; cdr3_nt: TGTGCCTGGAGTGGACAGGACTACGAGCAGTACTTC; clone_size: once; d_call: NA; j_call: TRBJ2-7; cdr3_length: 12; v_call: TRBV30
cdr3_aa: CASSFGTEKNIQYF; cdr3_nt: TGCGCCAGCAGCTTTGGGACAGAAAAAAACATTCAGTACTTC; clone_size: NA; d_call: TRBD1; j_call: TRBJ2-4; cdr3_length: 14; v_call: TRBV5-1
cdr3_aa: CAWSLGGRAEETQYF; cdr3_nt: TGTGCCTGGAGTCTTGGAGGCAGGGCAGAGGAGACCCAGTACTTC; clone_size: NA; d_call: NA; j_call: TRBJ2-5; cdr3_length: 15; v_call: TRBV30
cdr3_aa: CASSPGTSGSNEQFF; cdr3_nt: TGTGCCAGCAGCCCCGGGACTAGCGGGAGTAATGAGCAGTTCTTC; clone_size: NA; d_call: TRBD2; j_call: TRBJ2-1; cdr3_length: 15; v_call: TRBV9
cdr3_aa: CASSLVTREKLFF; cdr3_nt: TGTGCCAGCAGCTTGGTAACGAGAGAAAAACTGTTTTTT; clone_size: once; d_call: NA; j_call: TRBJ1-4; cdr3_length: 13; v_call: TRBV7-9
cdr3_aa: CASSSQGTVYTDTQYF; cdr3_nt: TGTGCCAGCAGTTCCCAGGGGACCGTGTACACAGATACGCAGTATTTT; clone_size: NA; d_call: NA; j_call: TRBJ2-3; cdr3_length: 16; v_call: TRBV6-5
cdr3_aa: CASSAGTGYYEQYF; cdr3_nt: TGTGCCAGCAGCGCCGGGACAGGCTATTACGAGCAGTACTTC; clone_size: NA; d_call: TRBD1; j_call: TRBJ2-7; cdr3_length: 14; v_call: TRBV7-7
cdr3_aa: CASSLSGELFF; cdr3_nt: TGTGCCAGCAGCTTGTCCGGGGAGCTGTTTTTT; clone_size: few; d_call: NA; j_call: TRBJ2-2; cdr3_length: 11; v_call: TRBV5-6
cdr3_aa: CASSHIAGLRTDTQYF; cdr3_nt: TGCGCCAGCAGCCATATAGCGGGATTACGGACAGATACGCAGTATTTT; clone_size: NA; d_call: TRBD2; j_call: TRBJ2-3; cdr3_length: 16; v_call: TRBV4-1
cdr3_aa: CASSRPATNYGYTF; cdr3_nt: TGTGCCAGTAGTAGACCGGCCACTAACTATGGCTACACCTTC; clone_size: NA; d_call: NA; j_call: TRBJ1-2; cdr3_length: 14; v_call: TRBV19
cdr3_aa: CASGWLAGGVGAGELFF; cdr3_nt: TGTGCCAGTGGTTGGCTAGCGGGAGGAGTAGGGGCCGGGGAGCTGTTTTTT; clone_size: once; d_call: TRBD2; j_call: TRBJ2-2; cdr3_length: 17; v_call: TRBV19
cdr3_aa: CASSYSRRMYF; cdr3_nt: TGTGCCAGCAGTTACTCGAGGCGGATGTACTTC; clone_size: NA; d_call: NA; j_call: TRBJ2-7; cdr3_length: 11; v_call: TRBV6-6
cdr3_aa: CASMGELGLARVNNEQFF; cdr3_nt: TGTGCCAGCATGGGGGAATTAGGACTAGCGAGGGTAAATAATGAGCAGTTCTTC; clone_size: NA; d_call: TRBD2; j_call: TRBJ2-1; cdr3_length: 18; v_call: TRBV27
cdr3_aa: CASSRQYGYTF; cdr3_nt: TGTGCCAGCAGTCGACAGTATGGCTACACCTTC; clone_size: NA; d_call: NA; j_call: TRBJ1-2; cdr3_length: 11; v_call: TRBV6-1
cdr3_aa: CASSQTRTRESLRQYF; cdr3_nt: TGCGCCAGCAGCCAGACCCGGACTAGAGAGAGCCTCAGGCAGTACTTC; clone_size: NA; d_call: TRBD2; j_call: TRBJ2-7; cdr3_length: 16; v_call: TRBV4-1
cdr3_aa: CASSLGQKNNQETQYF; cdr3_nt: TGCGCCAGCAGCTTGGGACAGAAGAACAACCAAGAGACCCAGTACTTC; clone_size: once; d_call: NA; j_call: TRBJ2-5; cdr3_length: 16; v_call: TRBV5-1
cdr3_aa: CASRLTAGYGYTF; cdr3_nt: TGTGCCAGCAGGCTGACAGCTGGCTATGGCTACACCTTC; clone_size: NA; d_call: NA; j_call: TRBJ1-2; cdr3_length: 13; v_call: TRBV6-5
cdr3_aa: CASGLAGDADTQYF; cdr3_nt: TGCGCCAGCGGACTAGCGGGAGATGCAGATACGCAGTATTTT; clone_size: NA; d_call: TRBD2; j_call: TRBJ2-3; cdr3_length: 14; v_call: TRBV5-1
cdr3_aa: CASSKGTSNEQFF; cdr3_nt: TGCGCCAGCAGCAAGGGGACTTCTAATGAGCAGTTCTTC; clone_size: NA; d_call: NA; j_call: TRBJ2-1; cdr3_length: 13; v_call: TRBV5-1
cdr3_aa: CASRKRGAKNIQYF; cdr3_nt: TGTGCCAGCAGGAAGAGGGGGGCCAAAAACATTCAGTACTTC; clone_size: NA; d_call: NA; j_call: TRBJ2-4; cdr3_length: 14; v_call: TRBV5-4
cdr3_aa: CASTPIDRDYGYTF; cdr3_nt: TGTGCCAGCACCCCGATCGACAGGGACTATGGCTACACCTTC; clone_size: NA; d_call: TRBD1; j_call: TRBJ1-2; cdr3_length: 14; v_call: TRBV2
cdr3_aa: CASSQEARDSGQFF; cdr3_nt: TGCGCCAGCAGCCAAGAAGCCCGTGATAGCGGGCAGTTCTTC; clone_size: NA; d_call: NA; j_call: TRBJ2-1; cdr3_length: 14; v_call: TRBV4-1
cdr3_aa: CASSPRNQAYEQYF; cdr3_nt: TGTGCCAGCTCACCACGTAACCAGGCCTACGAGCAGTACTTC; clone_size: NA; d_call: NA; j_call: TRBJ2-7; cdr3_length: 14; v_call: TRBV18
cdr3_aa: CASSYPEQYF; cdr3_nt: TGTGCCAGCAGCTACCCCGAGCAGTACTTC; clone_size: NA; d_call: NA; j_call: TRBJ2-7; cdr3_length: 10; v_call: TRBV5-4
cdr3_aa: CASSLSPAGGYNSPLHF; cdr3_nt: TGTGCCAGCAGTTTAAGCCCCGCAGGGGGCTATAATTCACCCCTCCACTTT; clone_size: NA; d_call: TRBD1; j_call: TRBJ1-6; cdr3_length: 17; v_call: TRBV28
cdr3_aa: CAARDSQGGANVLTF; cdr3_nt: TGTGCCGCACGGGACAGCCAGGGTGGGGCCAACGTCCTGACTTTC; clone_size: NA; d_call: TRBD1; j_call: TRBJ2-6; cdr3_length: 15; v_call: TRBV28
cdr3_aa: CASSLGTWRTSRKLFF; cdr3_nt: TGTGCCAGCAGTTTAGGGACGTGGAGAACCTCGCGGAAACTGTTTTTT; clone_size: NA; d_call: NA; j_call: TRBJ1-4; cdr3_length: 16; v_call: TRBV27
cdr3_aa: CASSPPGDDTGELFF; cdr3_nt: TGTGCCAGCTCACCACCGGGAGATGACACCGGGGAGCTGTTTTTT; clone_size: NA; d_call: NA; j_call: TRBJ2-2; cdr3_length: 15; v_call: TRBV18
cdr3_aa: CASSIGVAESSYEQYF; cdr3_nt: TGTGCCAGTAGTATTGGTGTAGCGGAAAGCTCCTACGAGCAGTACTTC; clone_size: NA; d_call: NA; j_call: TRBJ2-7; cdr3_length: 16; v_call: TRBV19
cdr3_aa: CASSPNRDTLEAFF; cdr3_nt: TGTGCCAGCAGCCCGAACCGGGACACCCTTGAAGCTTTCTTT; clone_size: NA; d_call: NA; j_call: TRBJ1-1; cdr3_length: 14; v_call: TRBV5-4
cdr3_aa: CASSQEAGMGGELFF; cdr3_nt: TGTGCCAGCAGCCAAGAAGCGGGCATGGGCGGGGAGCTGTTTTTT; clone_size: NA; d_call: NA; j_call: TRBJ2-2; cdr3_length: 15; v_call: TRBV4-2
cdr3_aa: CAISGGDRAYEQYF; cdr3_nt: TGTGCCATCAGCGGGGGGGACCGAGCCTACGAGCAGTACTTC; clone_size: NA; d_call: TRBD2; j_call: TRBJ2-7; cdr3_length: 14; v_call: TRBV10-3
cdr3_aa: CASTLKRRDNSGYTF; cdr3_nt: TGTGCCAGCACCCTAAAGCGGAGGGATAACAGTGGCTACACCTTC; clone_size: NA; d_call: NA; j_call: TRBJ1-2; cdr3_length: 15; v_call: TRBV28
cdr3_aa: CASSDHPRSYEQYF; cdr3_nt: TGTGCCAGCAGTGACCACCCTCGGTCCTACGAGCAGTACTTC; clone_size: NA; d_call: NA; j_call: TRBJ2-7; cdr3_length: 14; v_call: TRBV25-1
cdr3_aa: CASSGLADAGELFF; cdr3_nt: TGTGCCAGTAGTGGACTAGCAGATGCCGGGGAGCTGTTTTTT; clone_size: NA; d_call: TRBD2; j_call: TRBJ2-2; cdr3_length: 14; v_call: TRBV19
cdr3_aa: CASSLLAGDYNEQFF; cdr3_nt: TGTGCCAGTAGTTTACTAGCGGGAGACTACAATGAGCAGTTCTTC; clone_size: NA; d_call: TRBD2; j_call: TRBJ2-1; cdr3_length: 15; v_call: TRBV19
cdr3_aa: CASSRLSGDNEQFF; cdr3_nt: TGTGCCAGCAGCCGGTTGAGTGGGGACAATGAGCAGTTCTTC; clone_size: NA; d_call: NA; j_call: TRBJ2-1; cdr3_length: 14; v_call: TRBV6-5
cdr3_aa: CASSSLAGAKETQYF; cdr3_nt: TGCGCCAGCAGCAGTCTAGCGGGGGCGAAAGAGACCCAGTACTTC; clone_size: NA; d_call: TRBD2; j_call: TRBJ2-5; cdr3_length: 15; v_call: TRBV4-1
cdr3_aa: CASRSAPEAFF; cdr3_nt: TGTGCCAGCAGATCAGCACCAGAAGCTTTCTTT; clone_size: few; d_call: NA; j_call: TRBJ1-1; cdr3_length: 11; v_call: TRBV28
cdr3_aa: CASSLAVEAFF; cdr3_nt: TGTGCCAGCAGCTTGGCGGTGGAAGCTTTCTTT; clone_size: NA; d_call: NA; j_call: TRBJ1-1; cdr3_length: 11; v_call: TRBV7-9
cdr3_aa: CASSLPESNQPQHF; cdr3_nt: TGTGCCAGCAGTTTGCCCGAATCTAATCAGCCCCAGCATTTT; clone_size: NA; d_call: NA; j_call: TRBJ1-5; cdr3_length: 14; v_call: TRBV28
cdr3_aa: CASSSLILNEQFF; cdr3_nt: TGTGCCAGCAGCTCTCTAATCCTGAATGAGCAGTTCTTC; clone_size: NA; d_call: NA; j_call: TRBJ2-1; cdr3_length: 13; v_call: TRBV11-2
cdr3_aa: CASSLVQGAGYGTEAFF; cdr3_nt: TGTGCCAGCAGCTTAGTGCAGGGGGCAGGTTATGGCACTGAAGCTTTCTTT; clone_size: NA; d_call: TRBD1; j_call: TRBJ1-1; cdr3_length: 17; v_call: TRBV7-9
cdr3_aa: CASSRLRDVFDEQYF; cdr3_nt: TGTGCCAGCTCACGTCTCCGGGACGTTTTCGACGAGCAGTACTTC; clone_size: NA; d_call: NA; j_call: TRBJ2-7; cdr3_length: 15; v_call: TRBV18